This passage covers 15 T cell receptor beta chains from one sample sequenced in a study of T cell changes during pregnancy in multiple sclerosis. The method was immunoSEQ multiplex PCR; TCRdb's version includes in-frame clones alone and lacks a portion of them. The sample has about 31,000 clones, approximately 90% seen once. The source material was CD8+ T cells from peripheral blood mononuclear cells, sampled in the second trimester of pregnancy. These receptors were collected from a female donor with multiple sclerosis, enrolled in a pregnancy study.

V and J are TRBV5-4 and TRBJ2-7, with D tentatively TRBD2 (6 bases). V was pared by 3 bases and J by 2 bases, with 9 bases between. The CDR3 runs 13 residues. Germline V gene data show CDR1 as SGHNT and CDR2 as YYREEE (reference sequence). The CDR3 sequence is CASSSTGAYEQYF. In DNA form, the CDR3 reads TGTGCCAGCAGCTCCACGGGAGCCTACGAGCAGTACTTC.

This sequence joins TRBV2 and TRBJ2-7, with 7 bases lining up with TRBD2. V trimming: 5 bases; J trimming: 6 bases; junction bases outside the gene matches: 13. CDR3 length equals 15 residues. Germline assignment: CDR1 SNHLY and CDR2 FYNNEI. Here the CDR3 DNA reads TGTGCCAGCAGTCTTCATTGGGACTACCCCTCCGAGCAGTACTTC. This encodes CASSLHWDYPSEQYF.

The V gene is TRBV29-1, the J gene TRBJ2-2, with a tentative D call TRBD1 (5 bases). The CDR3 runs 12 residues. The V and J ends lost 6 bases and 4 bases respectively, with 9 bases between them. Germline V gene data show CDR1 as SQVTM and CDR2 as ANQGSEA. The CDR3 DNA sequence: TGCAGCGTACCAGGGTTCACCGGGGAGCTGTTTTTT. Its translation: CSVPGFTGELFF.

The J gene is TRBJ1-5, the V gene TRBV27; D perhaps matches TRBD1 (6 bases). The CDR3 has 16 amino acids. Germline V gene lookup returns CDR1 MNHEY and CDR2 SMNVEV (reference sequence). Trimming took off 6 bases at V and 0 bases at J, with 15 bases between the two ends. Here the CDR3 reads CASSQQGFYSNQPQHF. The CDR3 DNA reads TGTGCCAGCAGCCAACAGGGATTTTATAGCAATCAGCCCCAGCATTTT.

The chain recombines TRBV4-3 with TRBJ2-7; 12 bases map to TRBD2. Unmatched junction bases numbered 4, after V lost 3 bases and J lost 4 bases. The CDR3 is 15 amino acids. In germline, CDR1 is LGHNA, CDR2 YSLEER. CDR3 sequence reads: CASSQGTSGYYEQYF. CDR3 bases: TGCGCCAGCAGCCAGGGGACTAGCGGGTATTACGAGCAGTACTTC.

V usage is TRBV6-1 and J usage is TRBJ2-7; the match to TRBD2 covers 7 bases. V was pared by 1 base and J by 5 bases, with 8 bases of the junction left unmatched. The length of the CDR3 is 15 residues. Germline V gives CDR1 MNHNS, CDR2 SASEGT. CDR3 DNA: TGTGCCAGCAGTGAAGGGGCAGGCGGGAGAGACGAGCAGTACTTC. Translated, it gives CASSEGAGGRDEQYF.

The V and J genes are TRBV28 and TRBJ2-1; TRBD2 aligns across 11 bases. J gave up 8 bases and V 3 bases, and 9 bases lay outside the gene matches. The CDR3 is 16 residues long. CDR1 and CDR2 from the germline V gene are MDHEN and SYDVKM. This CDR3 reads CASSFSTSGSLYEQFF. CDR3 DNA: TGTGCCAGCAGTTTCTCAACTAGCGGGAGCCTCTATGAGCAGTTCTTC.

This clone came up once. The gene calls are TRBV5-6 and TRBJ2-3; D unclear. The V gene's germline CDR1 is SGHDT and CDR2 YYEEEE. Trimming removed 0 bases from V and 3 bases from J, with 8 bases in between. The CDR3 is 14 residues long. The CDR3 is CASSLVEFTDTQYF. CDR3 coding DNA: TGTGCCAGCAGCTTGGTAGAGTTTACAGATACGCAGTATTTT.

The chain has TRBV5-4 and TRBJ2-7; possible D gene TRBD2, 6 bases. The CDR3 extends over 17 amino acids. Deletions cut 0 bases from V and 3 bases from J, with 19 bases between. Germline assignment: CDR1 SGHNT and CDR2 YYREEE (reference sequence). CDR3 sequence (DNA): TGTGCCAGCAGCTTGGATGGGGGAGGCCTCGGGGGCTACGAGCAGTACTTC. Protein product: CASSLDGGGLGGYEQYF.

There are a few counts of this clone. This chain connects TRBV19 to TRBJ2-7; tentative D call: TRBD2 (7 bases). The CDR3 runs to 14 residues. Germline CDR1 reads LNHDA; CDR2 reads SQIVND (reference sequence). Trimming shortened V by 3 bases and J by 2 bases, and 11 bases separated the two germline ends. CDR3 in amino acids: CASSIRGAAYEQYF. The DNA of the CDR3 is TGTGCCAGTAGTATCCGGGGGGCAGCCTACGAGCAGTACTTC.

The V gene is TRBV5-1, the J gene TRBJ2-1; TRBD2 matches at 9 bases. CDR3 length: 17 residues. With 0 bases clipped from V and 0 bases from J, the junction kept 4 bases outside the gene matches. Germline V lookup: CDR1 SGHRS, CDR2 YFSETQ. The CDR3: CASSLALAGPSYNEQFF. The CDR3 DNA reads as TGCGCCAGCAGCTTGGCACTAGCGGGTCCCTCCTACAATGAGCAGTTCTTC.

This chain connects TRBV28 to TRBJ1-2, with 8 bases lining up with TRBD1. CDR3 length equals 14 residues. Germline assignment: CDR1 MDHEN and CDR2 SYDVKM. Trimming took 2 bases from V and 3 from J; bases not matched to a gene: 2. CDR3: CASSLQGAYYGYTF. In nucleotides, the CDR3 is TGTGCCAGCAGTTTACAGGGGGCATACTATGGCTACACCTTC.

The rearrangement joins TRBV19 to TRBJ1-2; TRBD1 is a possible D gene (5 bases). The CDR3 is 17 residues long. Germline values: CDR1 LNHDA, CDR2 SQIVND (reference sequence). Trimming removed 8 bases from V and 2 bases from J, with 24 bases in between. CDR3 DNA: TGTGCCAGTTCATCCCTCGGGGGGTCTACCGGGAACTATGGCTACACCTTC. Protein product: CASSSLGGSTGNYGYTF.

The rearrangement joins TRBV28 to TRBJ2-7; TRBD2 agrees at 10 bases. CDR1 and CDR2 from the germline V gene are MDHEN and SYDVKM. The V gene end was trimmed by 7 bases and the J gene end by 0 bases; junction bases not matched to a gene: 15. The CDR3 sequence is 18 residues long. In DNA form, the CDR3 reads TGTGCCAGCACCCCGCTGGTAGCGGGAGGACCCCACTCCTACGAGCAGTACTTC. Protein product: CASTPLVAGGPHSYEQYF.

The V and J genes are TRBV9 and TRBJ1-1; 7 nucleotides agree with TRBD1. The CDR3 extends over 13 amino acids. Germline lookup yields CDR1 SGDLS and CDR2 YYNGEE. Trimming took 3 bases from V and 3 from J; bases not matched to a gene: 2. The chain's CDR3 is CASSGQGYTEAFF. Here the CDR3 DNA reads TGTGCCAGCAGCGGACAGGGCTACACTGAAGCTTTCTTT. The complete variable domain, with remaining parts taken from reference TRBV9 and TRBJ1-1, reads DSGVTQTPKHLITATGQRVTLRCSPRSGDLSVYWYQQSLDQGLQFLIQYYNGEERAKGNILERFSAQQFPDLHSELNLSSLELGDSALYFCASSGQGYTEAFFGQGTRLTVV.